A selection of T cell receptor beta chains follows, all from one sample in a study of OX40 agonist ivuxolimab in advanced cancers. Only in-frame clones appear in the TCRdb table, and some are missing; sequencing was by immunoSEQ multiplex PCR. The sample lists around 80,000 clones, about nine tenths occurring once. Material: CD4+ or CD8+ T cells sorted from blood, obtained in a trial of the OX40 agonist ivuxolimab. The source of these receptors is an adult with an advanced solid tumor such as melanoma, head and neck, liver or kidney cancer. Each CDR3 is given with its conserved first and last residue. The D gene is left open where the match is weak. Size is omitted from some rows. Given values are once, few, many or a class for expanded clones.

>TRBJ2-5|TRBV7-6|NA|TRBD2|16
TGTGCCAGCAGCTTAGGTAGCGGGGCAACACAAGAGACCCAGTACTTC
CASSLGSGATQETQYF
>TRBJ1-2|TRBV14|NA|NA|15
TGTGCCAGCAGCCAAGATCGGTTCGGTTACTATGGCTACACCTTC
CASSQDRFGYYGYTF
>TRBJ1-5|TRBV19|NA|NA|14
TGTGCCAGTAGTCTCGGACAGACTTATCAGCCCCAGCATTTT
CASSLGQTYQPQHF
>TRBJ2-7|TRBV7-9|few|TRBD2|16
TGTGCCAGCAGCTTAGCTACGCCTAGCGGGGGTAACGAGCAGTACTTC
CASSLATPSGGNEQYF
>TRBJ2-1|TRBV7-3|NA|NA|13
TGTGCCAGCAGCTTGAGTCGGAACAATGAGCAGTTCTTC
CASSLSRNNEQFF
>TRBJ2-1|TRBV28|NA|TRBD2|16
TGTGCCAGCAGTTTCCGCGGGAGGACTAGATACAATGAGCAGTTCTTC
CASSFRGRTRYNEQFF
>TRBJ1-4|TRBV21-1|NA|NA|12
TGTGCCAGCCGACAGGACGGGGAAAAACTGTTTTTT
CASRQDGEKLFF
>TRBJ1-1|TRBV7-9|NA|TRBD1|17
TGTGCCAGCAGCTCTCCCCCGGGACAGGGGGCGGATACTGAAGCTTTCTTT
CASSSPPGQGADTEAFF
>TRBJ2-3|TRBV5-1|NA|NA|11
TGCGCCAGCAGCGCGACTGATACGCAGTATTTT
CASSATDTQYF
>TRBJ2-1|TRBV6-6|NA|TRBD2|16
TGTGCCAGCAGTGCCCGACTAGCGGGAGCATACAATGAGCAGTTCTTC
CASSARLAGAYNEQFF
>TRBJ2-7|TRBV6-4|NA|TRBD2|15
TGTGCCAGCAGTGCGGTAGCGGGAGGACCCTACGAGCAGTACTTC
CASSAVAGGPYEQYF
>TRBJ2-7|TRBV30|once|TRBD1|14
TGTGCCTGGGAGGGTGGGACAGGGGCATACGAGCAGTACTTC
CAWEGGTGAYEQYF
>TRBJ2-1|TRBV6-6|few|TRBD2|15
TGTGCCAGCAGCCGTCTTGGCGGGGGGGGCAATGAGCAGTTCTTC
CASSRLGGGGNEQFF
>TRBJ2-2|TRBV2|once|NA|17
TGTGCCAGCCACCCGACCGGGACACCCGCAGTCACCGGGGAGCTGTTTTTT
CASHPTGTPAVTGELFF
>TRBJ2-2|TRBV30|NA|TRBD1|18
TGTGCGTGGGGCCGATGGCAAGGGCAACAGGGGGCCCCCGGGGAGCTGTTTTTT
CAWGRWQGQQGAPGELFF
>TRBJ1-3|TRBV5-1|NA|NA|13
TGCGCCAGCAGCTTCGGGTCTGGAAACACCATATATTTT
CASSFGSGNTIYF
>TRBJ1-1|TRBV4-2|NA|TRBD1|15
TGTGCCAGCAGCCTCCTAACCGACAGGGCGGCAGAAGCTTTCTTT
CASSLLTDRAAEAFF
>TRBJ2-7|TRBV7-3|once|NA|17
TGTGCCAGCAGCTCAAAACTCGGACTCCCCACACCCTACGAGCAGTACTTC
CASSSKLGLPTPYEQYF
>TRBJ1-1|TRBV6-5|NA|NA|13
TGTGCCAGCAGCACTACAAGGAGGACTGAAGCTTTCTTT
CASSTTRRTEAFF
>TRBJ1-4|TRBV28|NA|NA|15
TGTGCCAGCAGTGACTCGAGGAGGAGGAAAGAAAAACTGTTTTTT
CASSDSRRRKEKLFF
>TRBJ2-5|TRBV27|NA|NA|13
TGTGCCAGCAGTTTATCGGGGGAAGGGACCCAGTACTTC
CASSLSGEGTQYF
>TRBJ2-7|TRBV7-8|NA|TRBD2|17
TGTGCCAGCAGCTTAGATTGGGCTAGCGGGAGAGGATACGAGCAGTACTTC
CASSLDWASGRGYEQYF